The next 2 T cell receptor beta chains were all read from a single sample in a study of human T cells and chemical hapten exposure. Sample time point: healthy volunteer bleed at 6 weeks. Total RNA was extracted from unfractionated whole blood. A single record per CDR3 protein comes from TCRdb applying MiXCR to the RACE reads. Here the sample spans approximately 59,000 distinct CDR3 sequences, 5.5% to 7.5% being singletons. Sequencing used whole blood. The receptors were gathered from a female donor in good health. Some clones in this sample may be carry-over from other donors' samples.

The V gene is TRBV7-3, the J gene TRBJ1-1; unclear D gene. Per germline, CDR1 SGHTA and CDR2 FQGTGA. The length of the CDR3 is 14 residues. The V end lost 2 bases, the J end lost 1 base, and 8 bases lay between the germline ends. The chain's CDR3 is CASSLFETNTEAFF. The CDR3 nucleotides are TGTGCCAGCAGCTTATTTGAAACGAACACTGAAGCTTTCTTT.

CDR3 in amino acids: CASSWVRSTDTQYF. CDR3 DNA: TGTGCCAGCAGCTGGGTCCGGAGCACAGATACGCAGTATTTT. The rearrangement joins TRBV14 to TRBJ2-3; D is unclear. Trimming removed 5 bases from V and 0 bases from J, with 9 bases in between. This CDR3 contains 14 residues. Germline V gene data show CDR1 as SGHDN and CDR2 as FVKESK.